The rows below give T cell receptor beta chains drawn from one sample of a study of CD8+CD57+ T cells in acquired aplastic anemia. TCRdb reprocessed the reads via MiXCR and lists one record per CDR3 protein. The sample includes around 500,000 distinct CDR3 sequences, around 33% of them seen just once. The sample was sorted CD4+, CD8+, or CD8+CD57+ T cells (not recorded which) from PBMCs. The receptor source for this set is a human donor with aplastic anemia. The CDR3 runs from the conserved cysteine through the conserved F or W. Each record gives: clone size, D gene, CDR3 length, J gene, V gene, CDR3 protein, CDR3 DNA. A D gene is named only where the DNA matches it firmly. Not all rows give a size; the values are once, few, many and, for expanded clones, a class.

size: many
D: NA
length: 13
J: TRBJ1-1
V: TRBV7-2
CDR3: CASSFSLNTEAFF
DNA: TGTGCCAGCAGCTTTTCGTTGAACACTGAAGCTTTCTTT

size: few
D: TRBD2
length: 16
J: TRBJ2-1
V: TRBV20-1
CDR3: CSARDRGLAGGGEQFF
DNA: TGCAGTGCTAGAGACCGAGGACTAGCGGGGGGTGGGGAGCAGTTCTTC

size: many
D: TRBD1
length: 15
J: TRBJ1-5
V: TRBV19
CDR3: CASSAGTGVYQPQHF
DNA: TGTGCCAGTAGTGCCGGGACAGGGGTCTATCAGCCCCAGCATTTT

size: NA
D: NA
length: 16
J: TRBJ1-5
V: TRBV20-1
CDR3: CSARGSSRVRNQPQHF
DNA: TGCAGTGCTAGAGGTTCCAGTAGGGTCCGCAATCAGCCCCAGCATTTT

size: NA
D: TRBD1
length: 13
J: TRBJ1-5
V: TRBV10-3
CDR3: CATRGQDNQPQHF
DNA: TGTGCCACCAGGGGACAGGACAATCAGCCCCAGCATTTT

size: once
D: TRBD2
length: 14
J: TRBJ2-5
V: TRBV5-1
CDR3: CASSSALRGETQYF
DNA: TGCGCCAGCAGCTCGGCACTGCGGGGGGAGACCCAGTACTTC

size: NA
D: NA
length: 14
J: TRBJ2-7
V: TRBV5-1
CDR3: CASSSGSGSYEQYF
DNA: TGCGCCAGCAGCTCCGGGAGCGGATCTTACGAGCAGTACTTC

size: few
D: TRBD1
length: 14
J: TRBJ2-3
V: TRBV12-3/TRBV12-4
CDR3: CASSYRGREDTQYF
DNA: TGTGCCAGCAGTTACAGGGGGCGGGAAGATACGCAGTATTTT

size: many
D: TRBD1
length: 18
J: TRBJ1-5
V: TRBV11-1
CDR3: CASSLARQGDYSNQPQHF
DNA: TGTGCCAGCAGCTTAGCGCGTCAGGGGGATTATAGCAATCAGCCCCAGCATTTT

size: NA
D: NA
length: 14
J: TRBJ2-7
V: TRBV24-1
CDR3: CATLNYHHSYEQYF
DNA: TGTGCCACCTTGAACTACCACCACTCCTACGAGCAGTACTTC

size: few
D: TRBD2
length: 15
J: TRBJ2-7
V: TRBV11-1
CDR3: CASRPRGDLGVEQYF
DNA: TGTGCCAGCAGACCCCGGGGGGACCTGGGTGTCGAGCAGTACTTC

size: NA
D: NA
length: 18
J: TRBJ2-1
V: TRBV25-1
CDR3: CASSEYLRRDTSYNEQFF
DNA: TGTGCCAGCAGTGAATATCTCAGGAGGGACACGTCCTACAATGAGCAGTTCTTC

size: many
D: NA
length: 14
J: TRBJ1-2
V: TRBV19
CDR3: CASSPREGHYGYTF
DNA: TGTGCCAGTAGCCCCAGGGAGGGTCACTATGGCTACACCTTC

size: many
D: NA
length: 15
J: TRBJ1-2
V: TRBV7-2
CDR3: CASSLAGQAHYGYTF
DNA: TGTGCCAGCAGCTTAGCGGGTCAGGCCCACTATGGCTACACCTTC

size: NA
D: NA
length: 14
J: TRBJ1-2
V: TRBV7-9
CDR3: CASSFGGNSYGYTF
DNA: TGTGCCAGCAGCTTTGGGGGGAATAGCTATGGCTACACCTTC

size: NA
D: NA
length: 14
J: TRBJ2-2
V: TRBV19
CDR3: CASTSGFKSGELFF
DNA: TGTGCCAGTACATCAGGGTTTAAGAGCGGGGAGCTGTTTTTT

size: many
D: NA
length: 14
J: TRBJ2-5
V: TRBV20-1
CDR3: CSARAGVGRETQYF
DNA: TGCAGTGCTAGAGCCGGGGTGGGCAGAGAGACCCAGTACTTC

size: NA
D: TRBD1
length: 14
J: TRBJ1-5
V: TRBV15
CDR3: CATSLHRGPQPQHF
DNA: TGTGCCACCAGCTTACACAGGGGGCCTCAGCCCCAGCATTTT

size: few
D: TRBD2
length: 15
J: TRBJ2-7
V: TRBV25-1
CDR3: CASSWTSGFSYEQYF
DNA: TGTGCCAGCAGCTGGACTAGCGGCTTCTCCTACGAGCAGTACTTC

size: NA
D: NA
length: 16
J: TRBJ2-7
V: TRBV28
CDR3: CASSPDGFLTSYEQYF
DNA: TGTGCCAGCAGCCCCGACGGATTCCTTACATCCTACGAGCAGTACTTC

size: many
D: NA
length: 13
J: TRBJ2-7
V: TRBV25-1
CDR3: CASSESVLDEQYF
DNA: TGTGCCAGCAGTGAATCAGTGCTTGACGAGCAGTACTTC

size: many
D: NA
length: 14
J: TRBJ1-6
V: TRBV7-8
CDR3: CASSLVALNSPLHF
DNA: TGTGCCAGCAGCTTAGTAGCCCTAAATTCACCCCTCCACTTT

size: NA
D: NA
length: 15
J: TRBJ2-5
V: TRBV14
CDR3: CATHGGYMLVETQYF
DNA: TGTGCCACCCACGGGGGATATATGTTGGTAGAGACCCAGTACTTC

size: NA
D: TRBD2
length: 13
J: TRBJ2-5
V: TRBV7-9
CDR3: CATGGGDQETQYF
DNA: TGTGCCACGGGGGGAGGGGACCAAGAGACCCAGTACTTC

size: NA
D: NA
length: 13
J: TRBJ2-5
V: TRBV20-1
CDR3: CSARSAQQETQYF
DNA: TGCAGTGCTAGATCAGCTCAACAAGAGACCCAGTACTTC

size: few
D: NA
length: 15
J: TRBJ1-2
V: TRBV11-2
CDR3: CASSLTKGGSYGYTF
DNA: TGTGCCAGCAGCTTGACTAAGGGGGGATCCTATGGCTACACCTTC

size: NA
D: TRBD1
length: 16
J: TRBJ1-1
V: TRBV5-1
CDR3: CASSLAAGGASTEAFF
DNA: TGCGCCAGCAGCTTGGCTGCAGGGGGCGCGTCCACTGAAGCTTTCTTT

size: NA
D: TRBD1
length: 13
J: TRBJ2-5
V: TRBV19
CDR3: CASSVRTGETQYF
DNA: TGTGCCAGTAGTGTCCGGACAGGGGAGACCCAGTACTTC

size: NA
D: NA
length: 14
J: TRBJ2-7
V: TRBV7-2
CDR3: CASRKSFSEYEQYF
DNA: TGTGCCAGCAGGAAGAGTTTTTCTGAGTACGAGCAGTACTTC

size: NA
D: NA
length: 16
J: TRBJ2-5
V: TRBV10-3
CDR3: CASSRAAGPGWETQYF
DNA: TGTGCCAGCTCACGCGCGGCAGGACCGGGATGGGAGACCCAGTACTTC

size: NA
D: NA
length: 15
J: TRBJ2-5
V: TRBV9
CDR3: CASSDGGLLGETQYF
DNA: TGTGCCAGCAGCGATGGGGGCCTCCTGGGGGAGACCCAGTACTTC

size: few
D: TRBD1
length: 14
J: TRBJ2-7
V: TRBV2
CDR3: CASSSPGQNYEQYF
DNA: TGTGCCAGCAGCTCTCCGGGACAGAACTACGAGCAGTACTTC

size: many
D: NA
length: 12
J: TRBJ1-4
V: TRBV29-1
CDR3: CSTQDTGEKLFF
DNA: TGCAGCACACAGGACACTGGTGAAAAACTGTTTTTT

size: many
D: TRBD2
length: 15
J: TRBJ2-5
V: TRBV9
CDR3: CASSATAGGPETQYF
DNA: TGTGCCAGCAGCGCAACAGCGGGGGGCCCAGAGACCCAGTACTTC

size: many
D: NA
length: 11
J: TRBJ2-7
V: TRBV12-3/TRBV12-4
CDR3: CASSFGAQQYF
DNA: TGTGCCAGCAGTTTTGGAGCACAGCAGTACTTC

size: NA
D: TRBD2
length: 13
J: TRBJ2-1
V: TRBV20-1
CDR3: CSARVLAGGEQFF
DNA: TGCAGTGCTAGAGTTCTAGCGGGGGGGGAGCAGTTCTTC

size: few
D: NA
length: 14
J: TRBJ1-2
V: TRBV15
CDR3: CATSTGGEGYGYTF
DNA: TGTGCCACCAGCACTGGAGGGGAGGGTTACGGCTACACCTTC

size: NA
D: NA
length: 16
J: TRBJ2-6
V: TRBV7-8
CDR3: CASSFYLGTGANVLTF
DNA: TGTGCCAGCAGCTTTTATCTGGGGACTGGGGCCAACGTCCTGACTTTC

size: NA
D: TRBD2
length: 16
J: TRBJ2-1
V: TRBV7-9
CDR3: CASSLVLAGSYYEQFF
DNA: TGTGCCAGCAGCTTAGTACTAGCGGGATCTTACTATGAGCAGTTCTTC

size: NA
D: NA
length: 15
J: TRBJ2-2
V: TRBV24-1
CDR3: CATKSRRANTGELFF
DNA: TGTGCCACCAAATCCAGACGCGCGAACACCGGGGAGCTGTTTTTT

size: NA
D: TRBD2
length: 14
J: TRBJ2-7
V: TRBV19
CDR3: CAIASGTSGHEQYF
DNA: TGTGCCATCGCGTCCGGGACTAGCGGACACGAGCAGTACTTC

size: NA
D: NA
length: 15
J: TRBJ2-1
V: TRBV9
CDR3: CASSVEDSSYNEQFF
DNA: TGTGCCAGCAGCGTAGAGGACAGCTCCTACAATGAGCAGTTCTTC

size: few
D: TRBD1
length: 17
J: TRBJ2-7
V: TRBV11-1
CDR3: CASSPAIRGGITYEQYF
DNA: TGTGCCAGCAGCCCAGCCATAAGAGGGGGCATTACCTACGAGCAGTACTTC

size: many
D: TRBD1
length: 14
J: TRBJ1-2
V: TRBV19
CDR3: CASSIGQGYYGYTF
DNA: TGTGCCAGTAGTATTGGACAGGGCTACTATGGCTACACCTTC

size: NA
D: NA
length: 13
J: TRBJ2-3
V: TRBV10-3
CDR3: CAISGGDTDTQYF
DNA: TGTGCCATCAGTGGTGGGGACACAGATACGCAGTATTTT

size: NA
D: TRBD1
length: 13
J: TRBJ2-5
V: TRBV11-1
CDR3: CASRAGGGQTQYF
DNA: TGTGCCAGCAGGGCAGGGGGCGGGCAGACCCAGTACTTC

size: many
D: TRBD1
length: 15
J: TRBJ1-2
V: TRBV2
CDR3: CASSEESGQNYGYTF
DNA: TGTGCCAGCAGTGAAGAATCGGGACAGAACTATGGCTACACCTTC

size: many
D: NA
length: 13
J: TRBJ1-2
V: TRBV7-9
CDR3: CASSVDRNYGYTF
DNA: TGTGCCAGCAGCGTCGACAGGAACTATGGCTACACCTTC

size: many
D: NA
length: 14
J: TRBJ1-6
V: TRBV19
CDR3: CASRPGRLNSPLHF
DNA: TGTGCCAGTAGGCCTGGACGGTTAAATTCACCCCTCCACTTT